In its sample, the clone carrying this T cell receptor (beta chain) was seen a few times. The target antigen is unknown. All of the isolated RNA was reverse transcribed, so expressed TCRB transcripts were sequenced. TCRdb's copy holds only in-frame clones and misses some; the assay was immunoSEQ multiplex PCR. The data contain under 350,000 clones, around an eighth of them seen just once; the ten biggest clones take up around 0.016%. This record belongs to a study of beta chain features in type 1 diabetes. Study observations and caveats: Within each of all four CD4+ subsets, Type 1 diabetes patients had TCRB CDR3s that were moderately but significantly shorter.

Unmatched junction bases numbered 7, after V lost 4 bases and J lost 0 bases. The CDR3 loop spans 18 amino acids. Germline V gene data show CDR1 as SGHRS and CDR2 as YFSETQ. Source material: naive CD4+ T cells from blood. The receptor was isolated from a man aged 25-45 years with type 1 diabetes. The gene calls are TRBV5-1 and TRBJ2-1, with TRBD2 matching 13 bases. CDR3 sequence (DNA): TGCGCCAGCAGCCTTCCGACTAGCGGGAGGAGCTCCTACAATGAGCAGTTCTTC. Amino acid sequence: CASSLPTSGRSSYNEQFF.